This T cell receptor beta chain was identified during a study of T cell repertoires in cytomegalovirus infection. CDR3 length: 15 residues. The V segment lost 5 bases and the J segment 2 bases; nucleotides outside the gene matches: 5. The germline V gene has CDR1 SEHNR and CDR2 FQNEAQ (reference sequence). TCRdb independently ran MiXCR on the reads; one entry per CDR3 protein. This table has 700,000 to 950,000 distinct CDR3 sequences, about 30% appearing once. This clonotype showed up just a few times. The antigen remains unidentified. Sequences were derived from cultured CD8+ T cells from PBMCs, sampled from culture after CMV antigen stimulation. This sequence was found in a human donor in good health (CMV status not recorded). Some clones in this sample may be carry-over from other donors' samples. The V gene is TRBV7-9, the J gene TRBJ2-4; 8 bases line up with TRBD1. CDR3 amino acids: CASSPRTGSKNIQYF. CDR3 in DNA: TGTGCCAGCAGCCCTCGGACAGGGTCCAAAAACATTCAGTACTTC.